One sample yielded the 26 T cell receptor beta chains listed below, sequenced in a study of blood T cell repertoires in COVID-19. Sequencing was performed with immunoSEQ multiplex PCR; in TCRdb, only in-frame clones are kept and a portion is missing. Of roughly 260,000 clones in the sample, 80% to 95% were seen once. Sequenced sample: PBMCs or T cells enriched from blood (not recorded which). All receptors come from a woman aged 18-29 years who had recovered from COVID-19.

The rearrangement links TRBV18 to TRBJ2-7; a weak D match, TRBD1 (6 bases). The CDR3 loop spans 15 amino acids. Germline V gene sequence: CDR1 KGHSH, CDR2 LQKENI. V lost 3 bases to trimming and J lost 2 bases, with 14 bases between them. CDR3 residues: CASSPAGAEPYEQYF. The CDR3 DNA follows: TGTGCCAGCTCACCGGCAGGGGCCGAGCCCTACGAGCAGTACTTC.

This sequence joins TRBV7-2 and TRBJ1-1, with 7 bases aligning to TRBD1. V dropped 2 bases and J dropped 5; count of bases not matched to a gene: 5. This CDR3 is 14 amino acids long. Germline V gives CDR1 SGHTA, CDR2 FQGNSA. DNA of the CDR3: TGTGCCAGCAGCTTACGCAGGGGGGAGACTGAAGCTTTCTTT. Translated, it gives CASSLRRGETEAFF.

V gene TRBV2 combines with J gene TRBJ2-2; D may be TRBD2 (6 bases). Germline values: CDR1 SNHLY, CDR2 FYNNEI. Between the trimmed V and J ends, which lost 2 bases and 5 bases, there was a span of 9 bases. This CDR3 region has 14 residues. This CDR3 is CASSENGGTGELFF. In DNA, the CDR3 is TGTGCCAGCAGTGAAAATGGGGGGACCGGGGAGCTGTTTTTT.

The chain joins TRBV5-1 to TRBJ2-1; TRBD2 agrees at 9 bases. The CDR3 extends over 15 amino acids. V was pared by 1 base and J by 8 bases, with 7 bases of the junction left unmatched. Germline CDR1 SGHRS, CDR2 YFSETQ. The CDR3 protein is CASSLTRGGQDEQFF. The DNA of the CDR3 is TGCGCCAGCAGCTTGACGCGGGGGGGCCAGGATGAGCAGTTCTTC.

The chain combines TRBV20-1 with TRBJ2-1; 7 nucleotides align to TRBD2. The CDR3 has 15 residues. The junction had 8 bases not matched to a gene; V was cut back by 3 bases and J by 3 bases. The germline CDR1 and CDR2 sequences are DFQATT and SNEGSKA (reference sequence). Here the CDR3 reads CSASIAGEDYNEQFF. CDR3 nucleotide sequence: TGCAGTGCTAGTATTGCGGGAGAGGACTACAATGAGCAGTTCTTC.

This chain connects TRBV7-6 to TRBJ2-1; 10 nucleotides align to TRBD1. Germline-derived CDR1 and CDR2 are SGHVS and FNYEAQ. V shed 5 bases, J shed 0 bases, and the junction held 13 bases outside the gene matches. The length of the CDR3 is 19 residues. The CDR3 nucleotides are TGTGCCAGCAGCGCCGGACAGGGGGTTATAACGAGCTCCTACAATGAGCAGTTCTTC. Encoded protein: CASSAGQGVITSSYNEQFF.

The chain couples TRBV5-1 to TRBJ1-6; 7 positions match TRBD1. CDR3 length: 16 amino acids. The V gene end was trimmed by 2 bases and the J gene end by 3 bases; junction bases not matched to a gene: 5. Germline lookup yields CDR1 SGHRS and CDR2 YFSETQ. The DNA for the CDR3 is TGCGCCAGCAGCTTTAGGGGGCCAAGCTATAATTCACCCCTCCACTTT. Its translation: CASSFRGPSYNSPLHF.

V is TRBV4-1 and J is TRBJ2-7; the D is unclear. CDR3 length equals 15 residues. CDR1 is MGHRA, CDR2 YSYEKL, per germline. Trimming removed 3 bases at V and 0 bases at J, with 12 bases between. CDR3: CASSHGHPNSYEQYF. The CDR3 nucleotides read TGCGCCAGCAGCCATGGGCACCCGAACTCCTACGAGCAGTACTTC.

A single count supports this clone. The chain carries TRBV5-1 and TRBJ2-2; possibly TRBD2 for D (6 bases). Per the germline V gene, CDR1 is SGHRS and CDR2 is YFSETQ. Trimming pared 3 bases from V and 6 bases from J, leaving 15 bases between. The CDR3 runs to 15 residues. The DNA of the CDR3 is TGCGCCAGCAGCTCGGTAGCGGAGGTCGCCGGGGAGCTGTTTTTT. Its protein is CASSSVAEVAGELFF.

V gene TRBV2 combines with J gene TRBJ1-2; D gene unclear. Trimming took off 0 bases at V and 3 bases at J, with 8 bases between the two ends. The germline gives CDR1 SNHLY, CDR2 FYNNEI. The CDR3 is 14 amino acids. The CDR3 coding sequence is TGTGCCAGCAGTGAAGCGCGGCCCTACTATGGCTACACCTTC. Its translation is CASSEARPYYGYTF.

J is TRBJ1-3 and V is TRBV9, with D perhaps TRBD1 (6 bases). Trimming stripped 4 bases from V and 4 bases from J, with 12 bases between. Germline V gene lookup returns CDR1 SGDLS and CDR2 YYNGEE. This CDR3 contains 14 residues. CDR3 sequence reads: CASSSRGPGNTIYF. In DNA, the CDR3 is TGTGCCAGCAGCAGCAGGGGCCCAGGAAACACCATATATTTT.

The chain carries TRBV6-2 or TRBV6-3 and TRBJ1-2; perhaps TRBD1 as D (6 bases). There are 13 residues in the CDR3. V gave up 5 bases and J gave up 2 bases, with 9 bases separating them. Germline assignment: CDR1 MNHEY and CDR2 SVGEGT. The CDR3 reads CASSLGTNYGYTF. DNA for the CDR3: TGTGCCAGCAGTCTCGGGACAAACTATGGCTACACCTTC.

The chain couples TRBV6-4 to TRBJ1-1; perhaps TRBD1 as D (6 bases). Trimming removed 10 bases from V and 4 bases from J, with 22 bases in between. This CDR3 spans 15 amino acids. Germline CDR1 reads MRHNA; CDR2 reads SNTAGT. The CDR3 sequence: CAITKPGGRCTEAFF. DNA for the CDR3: TGTGCCATCACAAAACCCGGGGGGCGGTGCACTGAAGCTTTCTTT.

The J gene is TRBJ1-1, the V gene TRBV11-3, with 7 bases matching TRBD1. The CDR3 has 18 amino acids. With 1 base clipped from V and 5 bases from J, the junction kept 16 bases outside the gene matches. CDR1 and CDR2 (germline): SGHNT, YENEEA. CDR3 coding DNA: TGTGCCAGCAGCTTAGGTGCCCCAGGGGGTAATATTGGGACTGAAGCTTTCTTT. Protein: CASSLGAPGGNIGTEAFF.

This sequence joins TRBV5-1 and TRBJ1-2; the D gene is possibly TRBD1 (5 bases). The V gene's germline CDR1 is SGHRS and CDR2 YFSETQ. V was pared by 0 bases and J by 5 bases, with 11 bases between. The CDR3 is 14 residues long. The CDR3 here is CASSLDTGGYGYTF. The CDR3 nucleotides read TGCGCCAGCAGCTTGGACACGGGGGGGTATGGCTACACCTTC.

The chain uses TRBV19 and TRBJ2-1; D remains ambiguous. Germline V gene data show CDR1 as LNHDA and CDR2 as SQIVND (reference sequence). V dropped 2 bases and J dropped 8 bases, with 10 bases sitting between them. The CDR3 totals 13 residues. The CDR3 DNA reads TGTGCCAGTAGTATAAACCTACGGGATGAGCAGTTCTTC. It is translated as CASSINLRDEQFF.

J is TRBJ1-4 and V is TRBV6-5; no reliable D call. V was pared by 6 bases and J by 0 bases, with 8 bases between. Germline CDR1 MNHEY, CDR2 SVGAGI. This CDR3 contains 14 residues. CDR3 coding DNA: TGTGCCAGCAGGGGCCAGGCAACTAATGAAAAACTGTTTTTT. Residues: CASRGQATNEKLFF.

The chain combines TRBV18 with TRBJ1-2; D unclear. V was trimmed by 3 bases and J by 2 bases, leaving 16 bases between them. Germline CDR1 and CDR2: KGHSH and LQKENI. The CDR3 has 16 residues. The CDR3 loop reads CASSPSGTRGNYGYTF. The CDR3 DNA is TGTGCCAGCTCACCCAGCGGAACGAGAGGGAACTATGGCTACACCTTC. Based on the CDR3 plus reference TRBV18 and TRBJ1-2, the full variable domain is NAGVMQNPRHLVRRRGQEARLRCSPMKGHSHVYWYRQLPEEGLKFMVYLQKENIIDESGMPKERFSAEFPKEGPSILRIQQVVRGDSAAYFCASSPSGTRGNYGYTFGSGTRLTVV.

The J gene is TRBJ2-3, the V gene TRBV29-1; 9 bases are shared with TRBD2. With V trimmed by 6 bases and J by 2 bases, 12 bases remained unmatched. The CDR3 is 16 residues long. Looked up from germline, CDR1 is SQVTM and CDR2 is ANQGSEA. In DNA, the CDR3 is TGCAGCGTAAAGAGTTGGTCTAGCGGGGCCACAGATACGCAGTATTTT. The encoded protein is CSVKSWSSGATDTQYF.

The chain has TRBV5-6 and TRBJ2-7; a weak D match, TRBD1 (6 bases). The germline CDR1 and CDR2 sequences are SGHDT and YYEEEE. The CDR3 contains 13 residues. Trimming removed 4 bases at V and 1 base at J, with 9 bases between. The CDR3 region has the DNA TGTGCCAGCAGCCGTACAGGGTCCTACGAGCAGTACTTC. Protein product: CASSRTGSYEQYF.

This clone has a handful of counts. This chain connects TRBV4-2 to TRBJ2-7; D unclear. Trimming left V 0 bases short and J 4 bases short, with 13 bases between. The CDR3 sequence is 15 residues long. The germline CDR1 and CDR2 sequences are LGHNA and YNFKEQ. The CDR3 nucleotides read TGTGCCAGCAGCCAAGAGTCCATGAGTCTTTACGAGCAGTACTTC. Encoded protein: CASSQESMSLYEQYF.

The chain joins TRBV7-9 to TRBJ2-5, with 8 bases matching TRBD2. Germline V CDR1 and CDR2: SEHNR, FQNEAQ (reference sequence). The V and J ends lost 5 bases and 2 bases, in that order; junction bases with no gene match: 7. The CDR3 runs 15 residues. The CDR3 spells CASSPRGGLQETQYF. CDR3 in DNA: TGTGCCAGCAGCCCCCGGGGGGGACTTCAAGAGACCCAGTACTTC.

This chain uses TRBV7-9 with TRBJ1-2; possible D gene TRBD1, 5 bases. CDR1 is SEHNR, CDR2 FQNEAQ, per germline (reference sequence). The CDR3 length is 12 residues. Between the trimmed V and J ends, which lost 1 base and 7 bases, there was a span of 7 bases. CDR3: CASSLEGIGYTF. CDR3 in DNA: TGTGCCAGCAGCTTAGAGGGGATTGGCTACACCTTC. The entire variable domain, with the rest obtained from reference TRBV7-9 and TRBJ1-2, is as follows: DTGVSQNPRHKITKRGQNVTFRCDPISEHNRLYWYRQTLGQGPEFLTYFQNEAQLEKSRLLSDRFSAERPKGSFSTLEIQRTEQGDSAMYLCASSLEGIGYTFGSGTRLTVV.

The chain's CDR3 is CASSVSWAQGNEQFF. DNA for the CDR3: TGTGCCAGCAGCGTATCGTGGGCTCAGGGTAATGAGCAGTTCTTC. This rearrangement joins TRBV9 to TRBJ2-1, with TRBD1 as a possible D gene (5 bases). Trimming pared 1 base from V and 7 bases from J, leaving 15 bases between. CDR3 length: 15 amino acids. Germline CDR1 reads SGDLS; CDR2 reads YYNGEE.

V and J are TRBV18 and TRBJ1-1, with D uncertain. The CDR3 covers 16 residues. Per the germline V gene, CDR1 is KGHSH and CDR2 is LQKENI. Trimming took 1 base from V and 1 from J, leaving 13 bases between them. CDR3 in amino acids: CASSPLGGSPNTEAFF. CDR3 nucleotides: TGTGCCAGCTCACCACTCGGAGGCTCCCCGAACACTGAAGCTTTCTTT.

Here the CDR3 DNA reads TGTGCCAGCAGCCCTGGCGGGGGCTACTCCTACAATGAGCAGTTCTTC. Translated, it gives CASSPGGGYSYNEQFF. The rearrangement uses TRBV6-2 or TRBV6-3 and TRBJ2-1, with D tentatively TRBD2 (7 bases). V lost 6 bases and J lost 0, with 15 bases in between. Germline lookup yields CDR1 MNHEY and CDR2 SVGEGT. This CDR3 is built from 16 residues.